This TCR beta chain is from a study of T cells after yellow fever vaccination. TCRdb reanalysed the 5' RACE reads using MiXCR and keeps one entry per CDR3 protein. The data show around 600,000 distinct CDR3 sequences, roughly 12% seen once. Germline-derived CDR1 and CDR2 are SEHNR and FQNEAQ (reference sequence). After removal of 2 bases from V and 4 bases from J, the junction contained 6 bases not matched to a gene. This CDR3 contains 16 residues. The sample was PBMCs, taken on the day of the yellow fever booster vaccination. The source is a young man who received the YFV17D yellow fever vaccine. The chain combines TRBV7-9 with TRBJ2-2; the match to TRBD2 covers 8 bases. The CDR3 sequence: CASSLRVAGPTGELFF. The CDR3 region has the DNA TGTGCCAGCAGCTTAAGGGTAGCGGGGCCCACCGGGGAGCTGTTTTTT. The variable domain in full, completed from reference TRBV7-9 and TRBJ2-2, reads DTGVSQNPRHKITKRGQNVTFRCDPISEHNRLYWYRQTLGQGPEFLTYFQNEAQLEKSRLLSDRFSAERPKGSFSTLEIQRTEQGDSAMYLCASSLRVAGPTGELFFGEGSRLTVL.